Shown below are 14 T cell receptor beta chains from a single sample sequenced in a study of metastatic and nonmetastatic thyroid tumors. TCRdb re-called the PCR reads with MiXCR. The sample consists of under 5,000 clones, 20% to 25% of them appearing once. Ahead of thyroid surgery, no patient had received treatment of any kind. Sequenced: tumor tissue. These receptors all stem from a female donor with papillary thyroid cancer or a benign thyroid nodule (not recorded which). Some clones in this sample may be carry-over from other donors' samples.

As to this clone: One end of the junction does not line up with germline, which may come from a read error. The chain is built from TRBV19 and TRBJ1-1; TRBD1 matches 7 bases. CDR3 length: 15 amino acids. The germline gives CDR1 LNHDA, CDR2 SQIVND (reference sequence). DNA of the CDR3: TGTGCCAGTAGTCCCGGGACAGTGTGGGACACTGAAGCTTCCTTT. Translation gives CASSPGTVWDTEASF.

Comment on this clone: At the DNA level, this CDR3 is encoded by other sequences in the same sample as well. This sequence joins TRBV20-1 and TRBJ2-7; 9 bases fit TRBD2. CDR1 is DFQATT and CDR2 is SNEGSKA in the germline V gene (reference sequence). CDR3 length: 14 amino acids. Losses at the gene ends were 1 base for V and 3 bases for J; bases not matched to a gene: 4. The CDR3 coding sequence is TGCAGTGCTAGAGGAGCTAGCGGGATCTACGAGCAGTACTTC. Its translation: CSARGASGIYEQYF.

The rearrangement links TRBV7-3 to TRBJ2-1, with TRBD1 identical over 11 bases. The germline CDR1 and CDR2 sequences are SGHTA and FQGTGA. Unmatched junction bases numbered 7, after V lost 1 base and J lost 5 bases. This CDR3 has 17 amino acids. CDR3 region: CASSLKFGTGGNNEQFF. Written as DNA, the CDR3 is TGTGCCAGCAGCTTAAAGTTCGGGACAGGGGGGAACAATGAGCAGTTCTTC.

Within the sample, this clone is medium-sized. The chain joins TRBV10-3 to TRBJ2-5; TRBD1 might be the D (5 bases). V lost 3 bases to trimming and J lost 3 bases, with 5 bases between them. From germline, CDR1 is ENHRY and CDR2 SYGVKD. This CDR3 is built from 12 residues. CDR3 DNA sequence: TGTGCCATCAGTGACAGGGAAGAGACCCAGTACTTC. Residues: CAISDREETQYF.

By proportion, this clone is medium-sized. The chain links TRBV12-3 or TRBV12-4 to TRBJ2-3; D is perhaps TRBD2 (5 bases). V lost 8 bases and J lost 4, with 13 bases in between. There are 13 residues in the CDR3. The CDR3 coding sequence is TGTGCCAGCGGTCCAGTCGGGGCAGATACGCAGTATTTT. It translates to CASGPVGADTQYF.

This clone appeared a few times. The chain is built from TRBV20-1 and TRBJ2-1, with 8 bases lining up with TRBD2. Trimming removed 0 bases from V and 7 bases from J; junction bases left unmatched: 14. This CDR3 is 17 amino acids long. The V gene's germline CDR1 is DFQATT and CDR2 SNEGSKA (reference sequence). CDR3 sequence (DNA): TGCAGTGCTAGAGATCGGGGCGGGAGGCTGGGTAGGAATGAGCAGTTCTTC. Its translation: CSARDRGGRLGRNEQFF.

This clone is medium-sized by share. The chain combines TRBV5-8 with TRBJ2-7; the D gene is possibly TRBD1 (5 bases). The V gene lost 0 bases and the J gene lost 2 bases, with 12 bases spanning the gap. CDR1 is SGHTS and CDR2 is YDEGEE in the germline V gene. This CDR3 has 15 amino acids. This chain's CDR3 is CASSLVGVKTYEQYF. Written as DNA, the CDR3 is TGTGCCAGCAGCTTGGTAGGGGTCAAGACCTACGAGCAGTACTTC.

This clone was detected only a few times. At one end, the junction sequence differs from germline, possibly due to a read error. The rearrangement links TRBV10-2 to TRBJ1-5, with 8 positions matching TRBD1. The length of the CDR3 is 15 residues. CDR1 is WSHSY and CDR2 is SAAADI in the germline V gene. The CDR3 DNA reads TGCGCCAGCAGTGAAAGTTCAGGGGGCAATCAGCCCCGGCATTTT. Its translation is CASSESSGGNQPRHF.

The J gene is TRBJ2-5, the V gene TRBV7-3; 7 bases are shared with TRBD1. Germline lookup yields CDR1 SGHTA and CDR2 FQGTGA. The CDR3 is 15 amino acids. V trimming: 4 bases; J trimming: 7 bases; junction bases outside the gene matches: 12. In nucleotides, the CDR3 is TGTGCCAGCAGCTCCGGGACAGCGGTGGGGGCGACCCAGTACTTC. This sequence encodes CASSSGTAVGATQYF.

The chain links TRBV28 to TRBJ2-7, with TRBD1 as a possible D gene (7 bases). The germline gives CDR1 MDHEN, CDR2 SYDVKM. Trimming pared 6 bases from V and 3 bases from J, leaving 18 bases between. The CDR3 spans 15 residues. The CDR3 sequence: CASRPFRGVRYEQYF. The CDR3 DNA sequence: TGTGCCAGCAGACCATTCAGGGGGGTGCGCTACGAGCAGTACTTC.

This clone is medium-sized (0.01 to 0.1%) by share. The rearrangement uses TRBV12-3 or TRBV12-4 and TRBJ2-5; possibly TRBD1 for D (6 bases). Trimming pared 5 bases from V and 1 base from J, leaving 11 bases between. The CDR3 loop spans 14 amino acids. The CDR3 is CASSLRTAQETQYF. As DNA, the CDR3 is TGTGCCAGCAGTCTCCGGACAGCCCAAGAGACCCAGTACTTC.

The gene calls are TRBV5-1 and TRBJ2-3; 9 bases are a match to TRBD1. The better agreement between TRBJ1-5 and the DNA end casts doubt on the J call. The CDR3 contains 14 residues. Germline assignment: CDR1 SGHRS and CDR2 YFSETQ. For the CDR3, the DNA is TGCGCCAGCAGCTCGGGACAGGGCACGTATACGCAGCATTTT. Encoded protein: CASSSGQGTYTQHF.

V usage is TRBV6-1 and J usage is TRBJ2-1; D not resolved. This CDR3 spans 13 amino acids. Per germline, CDR1 MNHNS and CDR2 SASEGT. V was clipped by 5 bases and J by 10 bases, with 15 bases between them. The CDR3 reads CASSPGLLGEQFF. For the CDR3, the DNA is TGTGCCAGCAGTCCGGGCCTCCTGGGGGAGCAGTTCTTC.

V and J are TRBV6-1 and TRBJ2-3; 8 bases agree with TRBD1. This CDR3 has 15 amino acids. Germline V gene sequence: CDR1 MNHNS, CDR2 SASEGT. Trimming cost V 6 bases and J 4 bases; bases outside gene matches: 9. Written as DNA, the CDR3 is TGTGCCAGCAGGGTCTCAGGGGGCGTGGCAGATACGCAGTATTTT. Encoded protein: CASRVSGGVADTQYF.